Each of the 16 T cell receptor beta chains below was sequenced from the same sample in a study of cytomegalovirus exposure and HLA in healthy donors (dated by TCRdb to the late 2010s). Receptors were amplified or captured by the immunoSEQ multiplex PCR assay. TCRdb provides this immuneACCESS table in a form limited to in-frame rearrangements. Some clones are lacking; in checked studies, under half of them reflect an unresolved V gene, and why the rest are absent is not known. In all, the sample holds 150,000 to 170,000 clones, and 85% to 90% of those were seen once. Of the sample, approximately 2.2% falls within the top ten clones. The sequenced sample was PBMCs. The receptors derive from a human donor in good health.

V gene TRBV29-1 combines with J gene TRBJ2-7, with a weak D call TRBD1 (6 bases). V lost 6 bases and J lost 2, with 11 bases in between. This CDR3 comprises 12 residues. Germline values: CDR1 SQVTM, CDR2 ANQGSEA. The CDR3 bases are TGCAGCGTAGTCAGGGGTACCTACGAGCAGTACTTC. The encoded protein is CSVVRGTYEQYF.

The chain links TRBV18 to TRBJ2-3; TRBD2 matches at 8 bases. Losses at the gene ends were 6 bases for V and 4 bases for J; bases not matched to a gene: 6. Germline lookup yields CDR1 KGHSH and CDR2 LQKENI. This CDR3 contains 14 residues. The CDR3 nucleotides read TGTGCCAGCTCGCTCACTAGCGGACCAGATACGCAGTATTTT. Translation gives CASSLTSGPDTQYF.

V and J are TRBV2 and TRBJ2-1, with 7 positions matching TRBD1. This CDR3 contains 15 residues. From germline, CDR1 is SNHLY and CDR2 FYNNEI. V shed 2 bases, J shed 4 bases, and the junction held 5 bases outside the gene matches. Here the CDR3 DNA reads TGTGCCAGCAGTGAAACGGGACAGACATACAATGAGCAGTTCTTC. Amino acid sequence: CASSETGQTYNEQFF.

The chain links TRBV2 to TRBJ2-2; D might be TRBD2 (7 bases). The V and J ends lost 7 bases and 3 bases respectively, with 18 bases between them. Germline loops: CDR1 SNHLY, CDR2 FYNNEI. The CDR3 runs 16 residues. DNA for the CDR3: TGTGCCAGCACCGACTACGGGGGGCGGGACACCGGGGAGCTGTTTTTT. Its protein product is CASTDYGGRDTGELFF.

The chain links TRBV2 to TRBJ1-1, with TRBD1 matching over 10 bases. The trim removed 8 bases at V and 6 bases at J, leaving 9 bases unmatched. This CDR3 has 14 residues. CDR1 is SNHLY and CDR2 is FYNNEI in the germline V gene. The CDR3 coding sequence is TGTGCCAGCTCCCAGGACAGGGGGATTGCTGAAGCTTTCTTT. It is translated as CASSQDRGIAEAFF.

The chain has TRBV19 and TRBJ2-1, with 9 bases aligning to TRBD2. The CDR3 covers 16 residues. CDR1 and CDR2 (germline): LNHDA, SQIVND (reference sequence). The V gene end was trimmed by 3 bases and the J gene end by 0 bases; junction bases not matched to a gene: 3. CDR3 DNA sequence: TGTGCCAGTAGTATGGATAGCGGGGGCTCCTACAATGAGCAGTTCTTC. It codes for CASSMDSGGSYNEQFF.

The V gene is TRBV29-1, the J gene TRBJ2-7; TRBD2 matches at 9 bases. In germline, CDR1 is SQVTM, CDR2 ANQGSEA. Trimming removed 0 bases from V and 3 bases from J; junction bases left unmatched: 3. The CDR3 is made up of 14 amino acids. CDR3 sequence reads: CSVEDQLAGYEQYF. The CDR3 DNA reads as TGCAGCGTTGAAGATCAACTAGCGGGCTACGAGCAGTACTTC.

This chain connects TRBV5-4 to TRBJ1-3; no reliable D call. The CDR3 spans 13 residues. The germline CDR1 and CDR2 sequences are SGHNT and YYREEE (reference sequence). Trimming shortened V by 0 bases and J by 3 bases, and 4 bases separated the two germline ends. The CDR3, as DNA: TGTGCCAGCAGCTTGGACGGTGGAAACACCATATATTTT. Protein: CASSLDGGNTIYF.

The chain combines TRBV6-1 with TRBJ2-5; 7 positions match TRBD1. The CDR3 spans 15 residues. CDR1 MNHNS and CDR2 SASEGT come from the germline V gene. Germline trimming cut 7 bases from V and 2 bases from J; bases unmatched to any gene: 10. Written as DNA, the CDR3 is TGTGCCAGCACCCCCGACCCGGGACAGCAAGAGACCCAGTACTTC. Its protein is CASTPDPGQQETQYF.

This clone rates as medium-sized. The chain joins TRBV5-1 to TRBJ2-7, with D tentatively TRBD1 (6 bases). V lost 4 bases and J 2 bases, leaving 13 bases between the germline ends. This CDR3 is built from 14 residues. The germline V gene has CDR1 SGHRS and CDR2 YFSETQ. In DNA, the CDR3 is TGCGCCAGCAGCACCGGGACACTCACCTACGAGCAGTACTTC. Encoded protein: CASSTGTLTYEQYF.

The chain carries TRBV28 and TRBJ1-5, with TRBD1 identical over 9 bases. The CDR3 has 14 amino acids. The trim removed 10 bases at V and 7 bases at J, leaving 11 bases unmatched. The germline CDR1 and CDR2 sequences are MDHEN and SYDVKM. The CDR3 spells CATLTGQGGQPQHF. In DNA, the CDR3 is TGTGCCACCCTGACGGGACAGGGAGGCCAGCCCCAGCATTTT. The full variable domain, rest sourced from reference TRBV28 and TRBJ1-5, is DVKVTQSSRYLVKRTGEKVFLECVQDMDHENMFWYRQDPGLGLRLIYFSYDVKMKEKGDIPEGYSVSREKKERFSLILESASTNQTSMYLCATLTGQGGQPQHFGDGTRLSIL.

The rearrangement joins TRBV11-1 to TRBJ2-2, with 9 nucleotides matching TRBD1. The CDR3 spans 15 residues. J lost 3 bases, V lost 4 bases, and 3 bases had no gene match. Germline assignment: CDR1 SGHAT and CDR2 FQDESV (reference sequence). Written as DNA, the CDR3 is TGTGCCAGCAGCTCCGGGACAGGGTACACCGGGGAGCTGTTTTTT. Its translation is CASSSGTGYTGELFF.

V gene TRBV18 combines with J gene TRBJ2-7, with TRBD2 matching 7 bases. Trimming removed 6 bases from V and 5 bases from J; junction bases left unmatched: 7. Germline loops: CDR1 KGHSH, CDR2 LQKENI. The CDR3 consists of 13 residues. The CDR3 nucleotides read TGTGCCAGCTCCCCAGGACTAGTCGACGAGCAGTACTTC. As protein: CASSPGLVDEQYF.

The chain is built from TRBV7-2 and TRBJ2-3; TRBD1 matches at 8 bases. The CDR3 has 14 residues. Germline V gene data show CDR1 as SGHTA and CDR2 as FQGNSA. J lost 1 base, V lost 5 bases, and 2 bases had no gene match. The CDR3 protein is CASSPGQGTDTQYF. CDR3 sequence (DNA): TGTGCCAGCAGCCCGGGACAGGGCACAGATACGCAGTATTTT.

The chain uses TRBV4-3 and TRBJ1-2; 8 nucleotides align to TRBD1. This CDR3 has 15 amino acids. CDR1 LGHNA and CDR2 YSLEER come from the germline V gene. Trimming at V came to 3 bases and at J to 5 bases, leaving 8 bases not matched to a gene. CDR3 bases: TGCGCCAGCAGCCAGACCGCAGGGGGCGGATATGGCTACACCTTC. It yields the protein CASSQTAGGGYGYTF.

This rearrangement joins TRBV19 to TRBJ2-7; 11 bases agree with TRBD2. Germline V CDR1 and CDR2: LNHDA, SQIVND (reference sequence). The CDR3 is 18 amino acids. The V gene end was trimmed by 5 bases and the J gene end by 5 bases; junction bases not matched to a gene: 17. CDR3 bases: TGTGCCAGTAGTCGAGACAAGACGACTAGCGGGGCTACCCACGAGCAGTACTTC. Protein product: CASSRDKTTSGATHEQYF.